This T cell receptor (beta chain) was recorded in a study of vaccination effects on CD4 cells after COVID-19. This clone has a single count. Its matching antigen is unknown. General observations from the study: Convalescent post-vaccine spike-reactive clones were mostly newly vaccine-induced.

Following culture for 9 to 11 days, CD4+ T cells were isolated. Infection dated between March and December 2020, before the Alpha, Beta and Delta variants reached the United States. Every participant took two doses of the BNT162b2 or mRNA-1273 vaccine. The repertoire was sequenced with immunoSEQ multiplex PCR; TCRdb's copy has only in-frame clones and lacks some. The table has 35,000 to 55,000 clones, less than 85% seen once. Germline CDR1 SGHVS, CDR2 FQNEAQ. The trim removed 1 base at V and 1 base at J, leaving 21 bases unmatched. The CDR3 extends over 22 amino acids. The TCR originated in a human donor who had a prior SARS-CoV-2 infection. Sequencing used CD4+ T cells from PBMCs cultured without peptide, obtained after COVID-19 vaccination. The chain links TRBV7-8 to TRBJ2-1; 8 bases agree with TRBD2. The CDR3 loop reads CASSLGIGVAGGSKGSYNEQFF. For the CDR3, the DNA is TGTGCCAGCAGCTTAGGAATTGGGGTGGCGGGAGGTTCAAAGGGATCCTACAATGAGCAGTTCTTC.